This TCR beta chain is from a study of technical replicates of blood from four donors. CDR1 and CDR2 from the germline V gene are MNHNY and SVGAGI (reference sequence). The length of the CDR3 is 13 residues. TCRdb's copy holds only in-frame clones and misses some; the assay was immunoSEQ multiplex PCR. The sample lists tens of thousands of clones, 94% occurring once. A note on this clone: Compared with germline, one end of the junction differs, possibly owing to a read error. Other DNA sequences in the sample encode the same CDR3.

This chain connects TRBV6-6 to TRBJ1-2; D possibly corresponds to TRBD1 (6 bases). This sequence was found in a human donor in good health. The source material was T cells isolated from PBMCs. The CDR3 region has the DNA TGCGCCAGCAGTGTAGACAGGAACTATGGCTACACCTTC. It yields the protein CASSVDRNYGYTF.